The following is a T cell receptor beta chain sequence with its context. This entry comes from a study of regulatory T cells in long-lasting Graves disease. Noted time point: persistent/refractory GD, antithyroid drugs over 5 years with positive TRAb. TCR sequences were obtained from RNA taken from PBMCs. The TCR beta library used iRepertoire HTBI primers with Arm-PCR amplification of CDR3. In TCRdb, the multiplex PCR reads were re-called with MiXCR into one record per CDR3 protein. The sample lists fewer than 550,000 distinct CDR3 sequences, roughly 21% occurring once. This CDR3 contains 16 residues. With 0 bases removed from V and 6 bases from J, the gap between germline ends came to 16 bases. The germline gives CDR1 SGHVS, CDR2 FQNEAQ.

Specimen: peripheral blood mononuclear cells (PBMCs), collected when the disease was refractory, from a patient treated with antithyroid drugs. The sequence derives from a female donor with Graves disease. The chain couples TRBV7-8 to TRBJ2-3; D might be TRBD2 (5 bases). CDR3 loop: CASSLARAARSDTQYF. CDR3 sequence (DNA): TGTGCCAGCAGCTTAGCGCGAGCGGCGAGGTCTGATACGCAGTATTTT.